These T cell receptor beta chains were read from a single sample in a study of blood T cell repertoires in COVID-19. Assay: immunoSEQ multiplex PCR; the TCRdb copy retains only in-frame clones and omits some. The sample records approximately 58,000 clones, more than 80% being singletons. The sample comprised peripheral blood. The receptor set was obtained from a man aged 55 to 70 with COVID-19, enrolled during active disease. CDR3s include the opening cysteine and the closing phenylalanine or tryptophan. Fields, in order: CDR3 protein, CDR3 DNA, V gene, clone size, D gene, J gene. The D gene is left open where the match is weak. Expanded clones get a size class; other rows say once, few or many, or leave the size out.

CDR3: CASSPPSSPKETQYF; DNA: TGTGCCAGCTCACCACCTTCTAGTCCAAAAGAGACCCAGTACTTC; V: TRBV18; size: -; D: -; J: TRBJ2-5
CDR3: CASAGTALGEKLFF; DNA: TGTGCCAGCGCCGGGACAGCCCTGGGGGAAAAACTGTTTTTT; V: TRBV6-5; size: -; D: TRBD1; J: TRBJ1-4
CDR3: CASSPSTGVANTGELFF; DNA: TGTGCCAGCTCACCAAGTACCGGGGTCGCGAACACCGGGGAGCTGTTTTTT; V: TRBV18; size: -; D: -; J: TRBJ2-2
CDR3: CASSQAPSSGGPFYEQYF; DNA: TGTGCCAGCAGCCAAGCCCCCTCCAGCGGGGGGCCGTTCTACGAGCAGTACTTC; V: TRBV4-2; size: -; D: TRBD2; J: TRBJ2-7
CDR3: CASSPSGSRQETQYF; DNA: TGTGCCAGCAGCCCCAGCGGGAGTAGGCAGGAGACCCAGTACTTC; V: TRBV5-6; size: -; D: TRBD2; J: TRBJ2-5
CDR3: CASSVAELAGGLGNEQFF; DNA: TGTGCCAGCAGCGTAGCGGAGCTAGCGGGAGGGTTAGGCAATGAGCAGTTCTTC; V: TRBV9; size: -; D: TRBD2; J: TRBJ2-1
CDR3: CASSPQRLTLAGGNETQYF; DNA: TGTGCCAGCTCACCACAACGGCTCACCTTAGCGGGGGGGAATGAGACCCAGTACTTC; V: TRBV18; size: -; D: TRBD2; J: TRBJ2-5
CDR3: CASSATRQERYNEQFF; DNA: TGTGCCAGCAGTGCCACTAGACAGGAGCGATACAATGAGCAGTTCTTC; V: TRBV2; size: -; D: -; J: TRBJ2-1
CDR3: CASSLESGTGYEQYF; DNA: TGTGCCAGCAGCTTAGAATCCGGGACTGGCTACGAGCAGTACTTC; V: TRBV7-8; size: -; D: -; J: TRBJ2-7
CDR3: CASSFLAGHTDTQYF; DNA: TGTGCCAGCAGCTTCCTAGCGGGGCACACAGATACGCAGTATTTT; V: TRBV7-8; size: -; D: TRBD2; J: TRBJ2-3
CDR3: CASSPRGRILTGQYF; DNA: TGTGCCAGCAGCCCCAGAGGGCGGATTTTAACCGGGCAGTACTTC; V: TRBV14; size: medium-sized; D: -; J: TRBJ2-4
CDR3: CASSILVTGGLLVSSYEQYF; DNA: TGTGCCAGCAGTATCCTTGTAACGGGAGGCCTTCTTGTGAGCTCCTACGAGCAGTACTTC; V: TRBV28; size: -; D: TRBD2; J: TRBJ2-7
CDR3: CASSVRMGLSGNTIYF; DNA: TGTGCCAGCAGCGTACGCATGGGCCTATCTGGAAACACCATATATTTT; V: TRBV7-2; size: -; D: -; J: TRBJ1-3
CDR3: CANAQGRGDYGYTF; DNA: TGTGCCAACGCCCAGGGCAGGGGGGACTATGGCTACACCTTC; V: TRBV2; size: -; D: TRBD1; J: TRBJ1-2
CDR3: CASRLISGNTIYF; DNA: TGTGCCAGCAGACTCATTTCTGGAAACACCATATATTTT; V: TRBV11-2; size: -; D: -; J: TRBJ1-3
CDR3: CASSLRNRDTEAFF; DNA: TGTGCCAGCAGCTTAAGGAACAGGGACACTGAAGCTTTCTTT; V: TRBV5-8; size: -; D: -; J: TRBJ1-1
CDR3: CASSGGSGKLAGELFF; DNA: TGTGCCAGCAGCGGGGGTAGCGGGAAGTTGGCCGGGGAGCTGTTTTTT; V: TRBV11-3; size: -; D: TRBD2; J: TRBJ2-2
CDR3: CASTAFGGETEAFF; DNA: TGCGCCAGCACCGCCTTTGGGGGCGAGACTGAAGCTTTCTTT; V: TRBV5-1; size: -; D: -; J: TRBJ1-1
CDR3: CASSLALAARSTQYF; DNA: TGTGCCAGCAGCTTAGCGCTAGCGGCCAGGTCGACCCAGTACTTC; V: TRBV7-2; size: -; D: TRBD2; J: TRBJ2-5
CDR3: CASRTRYPGINEQFF; DNA: TGCGCCAGCAGGACACGCTATCCAGGGATAAATGAGCAGTTCTTC; V: TRBV4-1; size: -; D: -; J: TRBJ2-1
CDR3: CASSLRTTTEAFF; DNA: TGTGCCAGCAGCTTAAGGACAACCACTGAAGCTTTCTTT; V: TRBV7-3; size: -; D: -; J: TRBJ1-1
CDR3: CASSQDPSADSYNEQFF; DNA: TGTGCCAGCAGCCAAGATCCTAGTGCTGACTCCTACAATGAGCAGTTCTTC; V: TRBV4-2; size: -; D: -; J: TRBJ2-1
CDR3: CASSLAGENQPQHF; DNA: TGTGCCAGCAGCTTAGCAGGGGAGAATCAGCCCCAGCATTTT; V: TRBV11-2; size: -; D: -; J: TRBJ1-5
CDR3: CASSMGTGFKAF; DNA: TGTGCCAGTAGCATGGGGACAGGGTTTAAAGCGTTT; V: TRBV19; size: -; D: TRBD1; J: TRBJ1-1
CDR3: CASSAGTVSPTGELFF; DNA: TGTGCCAGCAGCGCGGGGACAGTAAGTCCCACCGGGGAGCTGTTTTTT; V: TRBV7-6; size: few; D: -; J: TRBJ2-2
CDR3: CASSELVGRGSYEQYF; DNA: TGTGCCAGCAGTGAGCTTGTAGGCCGAGGGTCCTACGAGCAGTACTTC; V: TRBV2; size: once; D: -; J: TRBJ2-7
CDR3: CASSHPPRGGGTDTQYF; DNA: TGCGCCAGCAGCCATCCCCCGAGAGGGGGCGGAACAGATACGCAGTATTTT; V: TRBV4-1; size: -; D: TRBD1; J: TRBJ2-3
CDR3: CASSFEGDTSYEQYF; DNA: TGTGCCAGCAGTTTCGAAGGGGACACCTCCTACGAGCAGTACTTC; V: TRBV27; size: -; D: -; J: TRBJ2-7
CDR3: CASSERTQTAGELFF; DNA: TGTGCCAGCAGTGAAAGGACTCAAACAGCCGGGGAGCTGTTTTTT; V: TRBV2; size: -; D: -; J: TRBJ2-2